This entry is about one TCR beta chain. Antigen specificity is unknown. Germline V gene data show CDR1 as MDHEN and CDR2 as SYDVKM. Deletions cut 5 bases from V and 1 base from J, with 18 bases between. The CDR3 totals 16 residues. This entry belongs to a study of post-analysis software for immune sequencing data. Sequencing libraries made from TCR beta cDNA carried unique molecular identifiers. TCRdb re-derived calls from the PCR reads in MiXCR, one entry per CDR3 protein. The repertoire holds about 800,000 distinct CDR3 sequences, with about 27% as singletons. Points from the study as a whole: Controls showed significantly higher normalized Chao1 diversity than did multiple sclerosis patients. With TRBV5-6, TRBV5-1 and TRBV20-1 included, about five TRBV segments were more frequent in patients than in controls.

The sequencing input was blood. The TCR sequence derives from a girl between 5 and 17 years old with multiple sclerosis. The gene calls are TRBV28 and TRBJ2-7; D not resolved. This CDR3 reads CASSLHAERPSYEQYF. The CDR3 bases are TGTGCCAGCAGTCTACATGCCGAACGCCCATCCTACGAGCAGTACTTC.